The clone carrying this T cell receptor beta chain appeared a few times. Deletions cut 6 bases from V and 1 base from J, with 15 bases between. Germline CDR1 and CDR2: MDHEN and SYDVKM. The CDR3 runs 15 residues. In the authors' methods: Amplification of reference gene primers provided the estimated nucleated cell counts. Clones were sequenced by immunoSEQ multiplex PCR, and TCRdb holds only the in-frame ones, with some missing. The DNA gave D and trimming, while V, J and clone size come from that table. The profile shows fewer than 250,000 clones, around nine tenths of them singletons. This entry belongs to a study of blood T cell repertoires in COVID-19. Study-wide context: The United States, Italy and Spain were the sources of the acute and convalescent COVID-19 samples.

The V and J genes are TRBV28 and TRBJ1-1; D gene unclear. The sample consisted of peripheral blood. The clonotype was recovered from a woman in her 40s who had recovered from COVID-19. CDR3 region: CASSPIGSGNTEAFF. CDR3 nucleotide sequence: TGTGCCAGCAGCCCTATCGGATCAGGGAACACTGAAGCTTTCTTT.